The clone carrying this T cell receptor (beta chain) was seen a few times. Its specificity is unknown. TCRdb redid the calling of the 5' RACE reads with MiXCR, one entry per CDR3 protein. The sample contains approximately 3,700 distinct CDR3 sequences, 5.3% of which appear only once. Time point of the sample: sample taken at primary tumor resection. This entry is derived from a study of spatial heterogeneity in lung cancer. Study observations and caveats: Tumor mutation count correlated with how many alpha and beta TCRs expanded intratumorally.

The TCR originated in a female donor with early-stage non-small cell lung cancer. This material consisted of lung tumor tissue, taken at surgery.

This chain's CDR3 is CASTQWAGGRGYTF. The CDR3 DNA follows: TGTGCCAGCACCCAGTGGGCAGGGGGAAGAGGCTACACCTTC. The rearrangement uses TRBV12-3 or TRBV12-4 and TRBJ1-2, with 7 positions matching TRBD1. J lost 8 bases, V lost 7 bases, and 13 bases had no gene match. This CDR3 comprises 14 residues.